Below are 28 T cell receptor beta chains sequenced from a single sample in a study of CD8+CD57+ T cells in acquired aplastic anemia. Patients chosen for sequencing had CD8+CD57+ cells that had expanded, as shown by flow cytometry. For CDR3 and TCR beta VDJ profiling, genomic DNA was the template used. Each CDR3 protein is one row after TCRdb ran MiXCR on the reads. Of 150,000 to 200,000 distinct CDR3 sequences listed, about 45% were seen once; the top ten hold around 3.2%. The sample consisted of sorted CD4+, CD8+, or CD8+CD57+ T cells (not recorded which) from PBMCs. The receptor source for this set is a human donor with aplastic anemia.

This clonotype was picked up many times. V usage is TRBV5-1 and J usage is TRBJ2-2; tentative D call: TRBD2 (5 bases). CDR3 length: 16 amino acids. Germline CDR1 SGHRS, CDR2 YFSETQ. Trimming removed 4 bases at V and 1 base at J, with 14 bases between. CDR3 in DNA: TGCGCCAGCAGCATCGGAGGAGCTCGGAACACCGGGGAGCTGTTTTTT. It codes for CASSIGGARNTGELFF.

The rearrangement uses TRBV12-3 or TRBV12-4 and TRBJ1-1; D not resolved. V shed 6 bases and J shed 3 bases, with 17 bases lying between them. The CDR3 is 15 amino acids. The CDR3 protein is CASRPRNTGDTEAFF. In DNA form, the CDR3 reads TGTGCCAGCAGGCCTCGGAACACTGGGGACACTGAAGCTTTCTTT.

This clonotype was observed a few times. This chain uses TRBV10-3 with TRBJ2-7; 7 positions match TRBD1. From germline, CDR1 is ENHRY and CDR2 SYGVKD. J was trimmed by 3 bases and V by 4 bases; bases with no gene match: 3. CDR3 size: 13 residues. CDR3 sequence: CAISGAGGYEQYV. The CDR3 bases are TGTGCCATCAGTGGGGCAGGGGGCTACGAGCAGTACGTC.

This chain connects TRBV15 to TRBJ2-7; 8 bases agree with TRBD1. Germline trimming cut 0 bases from V and 4 bases from J; bases unmatched to any gene: 11. Germline loops: CDR1 LNHNV, CDR2 YYDKDF (reference sequence). The length of the CDR3 is 17 residues. The CDR3 sequence is CATSRDDSGTGGYEQYF. For the CDR3, the DNA is TGTGCCACCAGCAGAGATGATTCCGGGACAGGAGGATACGAGCAGTACTTC.

This clonotype appeared once. The CDR3 end shows no conserved phenylalanine or tryptophan, and so a read error is likely. V usage is TRBV29-1 and J usage is TRBJ1-4; TRBD1 agrees at 10 bases. CDR1 is SQVTM and CDR2 is ANQGSEA in the germline V gene. The CDR3 consists of 12 residues. V lost 4 bases and J lost 10; bases outside the gene matches: 3. CDR3 nucleotide sequence: TGCAGCGTTGGACAGGGGGCGGGAAAACTGTTTGTT. Translated: CSVGQGAGKLFV.

This clonotype occurred a few times. The chain couples TRBV6-1 to TRBJ1-1, with unresolved D. This CDR3 is built from 13 residues. Germline-derived CDR1 and CDR2 are MNHNS and SASEGT. Trimming left V 2 bases short and J 7 bases short, with 11 bases between. The DNA for the CDR3 is TGTGCCAGCAGTGAAAGAGAGTTTTATGAAGCTTTCTTT. It yields the protein CASSEREFYEAFF.

This clonotype was detected ten times or more. One junction end does not reproduce the germline sequence, and a read error may be involved. The CDR3 DNA reads as TGTGCCAGCAGCTCCCATCCGGGACTAGATTTCGTCTTC. Translation: CASSSHPGLDFVF. J is TRBJ2-1 and V is TRBV7-2; 8 bases line up with TRBD2. Germline assignment: CDR1 SGHTA and CDR2 FQGNSA. CDR3 length: 13 amino acids.

The chain combines TRBV10-2 with TRBJ2-7; TRBD2 agrees at 7 bases. CDR1 WSHSY and CDR2 SAAADI come from the germline V gene. This CDR3 has 16 amino acids. With 1 base clipped from V and 1 base from J, the junction kept 7 bases outside the gene matches. DNA for the CDR3: TGCGCCAGCAGTGAGTTTGGCGGTAGCGGGTCCTACGAGCAGTACTTC. It codes for CASSEFGGSGSYEQYF.

This chain links TRBV4-2 with TRBJ2-7, with D possibly matching TRBD2 (6 bases). The CDR3 contains 14 residues. V was cut by 5 bases and J by 4 bases, with 15 bases left in between. The V gene's germline CDR1 is LGHNA and CDR2 YNFKEQ. The CDR3 DNA is TGTGCCAGCAGCTGGCGCGGGCGGGGTTACGAGCAGTACTTC. It encodes CASSWRGRGYEQYF.

Remarks on this clonotype: This may stem from a read error, because a much larger clone lies one nucleotide away. The conserved phenylalanine or tryptophan is not found at the CDR3 terminus, so this likely reflects a read error. V is TRBV5-1 and J is TRBJ2-1; 13 positions agree with TRBD2. Looked up from germline, CDR1 is SGHRS and CDR2 is YFSETQ. This CDR3 is 15 amino acids long. V shed 3 bases, J shed 10 bases, and the junction held 7 bases outside the gene matches. CDR3 protein: CASSSGTSGIREQFI. The CDR3 nucleotides read TGCGCCAGCAGCTCCGGGACTAGCGGGATAAGGGAGCAGTTCATC.

This clonotype was recorded at least ten times. The chain has TRBV7-2 and TRBJ2-3; D is unresolved. Germline V lookup: CDR1 SGHTA, CDR2 FQGNSA. The CDR3 spans 12 residues. Trimming left V 2 bases short and J 3 bases short, with 3 bases between. CDR3 region: CASSLPTDTQYF. The CDR3 nucleotides read TGTGCCAGCAGCTTACCGACAGATACGCAGTATTTT.

The sample holds a few counts of this clonotype. The genes are TRBV5-4 and TRBJ2-3; TRBD2 aligns across 9 bases. Germline CDR1 and CDR2: SGHNT and YYREEE (reference sequence). CDR3 length: 15 residues. V was clipped by 4 bases and J by 2 bases; unmatched bases: 5. CDR3 DNA: TGTGCCAGCAGCGAGACTAGCGGAGTCACAGATACGCAGTATTTT. Encoded protein: CASSETSGVTDTQYF.

Turning to this clonotype: A read error may account for a junction end that differs from germline. The chain links TRBV7-7 to TRBJ2-1, with a tentative D call TRBD2 (6 bases). Germline values: CDR1 SSHAT, CDR2 FNYEAQ (reference sequence). There are 14 residues in the CDR3. The CDR3 spells CASSLTGRNNEQFF. The CDR3 nucleotides read TGTGCTAGCAGCTTGACGGGGAGGAACAATGAGCAGTTCTTC.

This clonotype was counted a few times. The J gene is TRBJ2-1, the V gene TRBV7-3; 9 positions match TRBD1. The CDR3 has 17 amino acids. Trimming removed 0 bases from V and 6 bases from J; junction bases left unmatched: 9. CDR1 is SGHTA, CDR2 FQGTGA, per germline. In nucleotides, the CDR3 is TGTGCCAGCAGCTTAACAGGCGGGACAGGGCGATTCAATGAGCAGTTCTTC. Translating gives CASSLTGGTGRFNEQFF.

This clonotype was picked up many times. The chain couples TRBV27 to TRBJ2-7; no clear D. Germline V lookup: CDR1 MNHEY, CDR2 SMNVEV (reference sequence). The V end was cut by 5 bases, the J end by 2 bases, with 16 bases between. The CDR3 is made up of 15 amino acids. CDR3 nucleotide sequence: TGTGCCAGCAGTCCCGGAAGGGTCCTAACCTACGAGCAGTACTTC. Amino acid sequence: CASSPGRVLTYEQYF.

This clonotype was detected many times. This chain uses TRBV7-2 with TRBJ1-2, with D uncertain. The germline V and J ends were trimmed by 8 bases and 6 bases, with 7 bases remaining between them. This CDR3 has 10 residues. The V gene's germline CDR1 is SGHTA and CDR2 FQGNSA. The CDR3 DNA sequence: TGTGCCAGCGGGTTGGATGGCTACACCTTC. It translates to CASGLDGYTF.

In this sample, this clonotype turned up a few times. This chain links TRBV2 with TRBJ2-7; D is possibly TRBD1 (6 bases). The CDR3 is made up of 9 amino acids. Germline values: CDR1 SNHLY, CDR2 FYNNEI. CDR3 nucleotides: TGTGCCAGCAGTGAACGTGGACAGGTC. Amino acid sequence: CASSERGQV.

The chain has TRBV2 and TRBJ2-4, with D unresolved. Trimming cost V 2 bases and J 9 bases, with 11 bases left between them. The CDR3 is 13 residues long. Germline V CDR1 and CDR2: SNHLY, FYNNEI. The CDR3 is CASSEIPQSIQYF. The CDR3 nucleotides read TGTGCCAGCAGTGAAATCCCGCAGAGCATTCAGTACTTC. Variable domain in full (rest from reference TRBV2 and TRBJ2-4): EPEVTQTPSHQVTQMGQEVILRCVPISNHLYFYWYRQILGQKVEFLVSFYNNEISEKSEIFDDQFSVERPDGSNFTLKIRSTKLEDSAMYFCASSEIPQSIQYFGAGTRLSVL.

This clonotype has ten or more counts. The chain is built from TRBV6-5 and TRBJ1-1, with TRBD1 as a possible D gene (5 bases). Trimming removed 0 bases at V and 0 bases at J, with 17 bases between. CDR1 and CDR2 from the germline V gene are MNHEY and SVGAGI. This CDR3 has 18 residues. The CDR3 DNA follows: TGTGCCAGCAGTTACTCGATGCACTCAGGGCTCATGAACACTGAAGCTTTCTTT. Encoded protein: CASSYSMHSGLMNTEAFF.

This clonotype was counted ten times or more. CDR3 amino acids: CATSRVRRGGTEAFF. For the CDR3, the DNA is TGTGCCACCAGCAGAGTAAGACGGGGGGGGACTGAAGCTTTCTTT. The chain recombines TRBV15 with TRBJ1-1; D may be TRBD1 (5 bases). CDR1 is LNHNV and CDR2 is YYDKDF in the germline V gene (reference sequence). V lost 1 base and J 5 bases, leaving 14 bases between the germline ends. There are 15 residues in the CDR3.

This rearrangement joins TRBV19 to TRBJ2-1, with 7 bases lining up with TRBD2. Germline CDR1 LNHDA, CDR2 SQIVND (reference sequence). There are 13 residues in the CDR3. Trimming took 5 bases from V and 5 from J; bases not matched to a gene: 3. CDR3 region: CASSQSGNNEQFF. The DNA for the CDR3 is TGTGCCAGTAGTCAGAGCGGGAACAATGAGCAGTTCTTC.

This clonotype was seen at least ten times. The genes are TRBV6-5 and TRBJ1-6, with 8 bases identical to TRBD1. Germline lookup yields CDR1 MNHEY and CDR2 SVGAGI. Trimming took 0 bases from V and 7 from J; bases not matched to a gene: 5. This CDR3 has 16 amino acids. The CDR3 spells CASSYSRDRSNSPLHF. CDR3 coding DNA: TGTGCCAGCAGTTACTCCCGGGACAGGTCGAATTCACCCCTCCACTTT.

This clonotype was detected a few times. A much bigger clone sits one base away, suggesting this may be a read error. This chain uses TRBV6-1 with TRBJ2-7, with D unresolved. The CDR3 is 12 amino acids. Germline V gene lookup returns CDR1 MNHNS and CDR2 SASEGT. For the CDR3, the DNA is TGTGCCAGCAGTGCCTTCATATACGGGCAGTACTTC. Translation: CASSAFIYGQYF.

The chain combines TRBV7-7 with TRBJ2-7; a weak D match, TRBD2 (5 bases). The germline V gene encodes CDR1 SSHAT and CDR2 FNYEAQ (reference sequence). CDR3 size: 15 residues. Trimming took off 5 bases at V and 1 base at J, with 15 bases between the two ends. CDR3 in amino acids: CASSQGGSGSYEQYF. In DNA form, the CDR3 reads TGTGCCAGCAGCCAAGGTGGGTCGGGGTCCTACGAGCAGTACTTC.

The CDR3 protein is CASSYNQGGEQYF. Written as DNA, the CDR3 is TGTGCCAGCAGTTACAATCAGGGTGGCGAGCAGTACTTC. This chain joins TRBV6-5 and TRBJ2-7; D is possibly TRBD1 (5 bases). This CDR3 is 13 amino acids long. Trimming shortened V by 2 bases and J by 6 bases, and 11 bases separated the two germline ends. Germline V lookup: CDR1 MNHEY, CDR2 SVGAGI.

This clonotype was seen at least ten times. The chain couples TRBV24-1 to TRBJ1-1, with TRBD1 as a possible D gene (5 bases). In germline, CDR1 is KGHDR, CDR2 SFDVKD. V was trimmed by 4 bases and J by 1 base, leaving 6 bases between them. The CDR3 is made up of 13 amino acids. CDR3 sequence: CATSDGGNTEAFF. CDR3 nucleotide sequence: TGTGCCACCAGTGACGGGGGGAACACTGAAGCTTTCTTT.

This clonotype was recorded many times. This rearrangement joins TRBV4-1 to TRBJ1-6; D call uncertain. V shed 1 base and J shed 6 bases, with 10 bases lying between them. Germline CDR1 is MGHRA and CDR2 is YSYEKL. CDR3 length: 15 amino acids. The CDR3 is CASSQVLQPNSPLHF. The CDR3 DNA is TGCGCCAGCAGCCAAGTGCTACAGCCTAATTCACCCCTCCACTTT.

This clonotype was recorded many times. The chain is built from TRBV6-6 and TRBJ1-2, with 8 bases fitting TRBD1. The germline CDR1 and CDR2 sequences are MNHNY and SVGAGI (reference sequence). The J segment lost 7 bases and the V segment lost 0 bases, leaving 1 base of the junction unmatched. The CDR3 spans 13 residues. The CDR3 DNA reads as TGTGCCAGCAGTTACTCGCAGGGGGCTGGCTACACCTTC. Its translation: CASSYSQGAGYTF.